A selection of T cell receptor beta chains follows, all from one sample in a study of T cell responses to AZD1222 COVID-19 vaccine. Clones were read by immunoSEQ multiplex PCR, and TCRdb kept only the in-frame ones, dropping some. This table holds 250,000 to 300,000 clones, almost 95% found once. The specimen comprised peripheral blood, sampled 28 days after the second AZD1222 dose. The origin of the receptors is an adult who received the AZD1222 COVID-19 vaccine. Each CDR3 is given with its conserved first and last residue. A D gene is named only where the DNA matches it firmly. Size is omitted from some rows. Given values are once, few, many or a class for expanded clones.

D gene	V gene	J gene	clone size	CDR3 DNA	CDR3 protein
.	TRBV7-2	TRBJ2-1	.	TGTGCCAGCAGCTTCGGCGCAGAGTACAATGAGCAGTTCTTC	CASSFGAEYNEQFF
.	TRBV6-5	TRBJ1-6	.	TGTGCCAGCAGTTACTCGGAGAGCTCCTATAATTCACCCCTCCACTTT	CASSYSESSYNSPLHF
TRBD2	TRBV2	TRBJ2-2	once	TGTGCCAGCAGTTGGGGGACTAGCGGCTACACCGGGGAGCTGTTTTTT	CASSWGTSGYTGELFF
.	TRBV9	TRBJ2-1	once	TGTGCCAGCAGCGTAGCAGTCGGTTTGGATGAGCAGTTCTTC	CASSVAVGLDEQFF
.	TRBV10-2	TRBJ2-1	once	TGCGCCAGCAGTGAGATCTGGAGCTCCTACAATGAGCAGTTCTTC	CASSEIWSSYNEQFF
.	TRBV7-9	TRBJ2-1	.	TGTGCCAGCAGCTTAGGCTGGCTAGAAAACAATGAGCAGTTCTTC	CASSLGWLENNEQFF
.	TRBV28	TRBJ1-6	.	TGTGCCAGCAGCCCCGGGACACATAATTCACCCCTCCACTTT	CASSPGTHNSPLHF
.	TRBV19	TRBJ1-2	.	TGTGCCACCCGACCGGTGGGGGGAAACTATGGCTACACCTTC	CATRPVGGNYGYTF
.	TRBV28	TRBJ2-7	.	TGTGCCAGCAGCCCAGCCGACCTCTACGAGCAGTACTTC	CASSPADLYEQYF
.	TRBV5-6	TRBJ1-2	.	TGTGCCAGCAGCACGACATCTTTTAACTATGGCTACACCTTC	CASSTTSFNYGYTF
.	TRBV5-1	TRBJ2-3	.	TGCGCCAGCAGCTCAGGTGCGAGGGCCGGAGATACGCAGTATTTT	CASSSGARAGDTQYF
.	TRBV5-1	TRBJ2-7	.	TGCGCCAGCAGCTCCGGCCCGGGACACCGCTCCTACGAGCAGTACTTC	CASSSGPGHRSYEQYF
.	TRBV4-1	TRBJ1-2	once	TGCGCCAGCAGCCAAGAGCTTGATAACTATGGCTACACCTTC	CASSQELDNYGYTF
.	TRBV15	TRBJ2-2	.	TGTGCCACCAGCACCCTAGCAGGGGAGCTGTTTTTT	CATSTLAGELFF
TRBD1	TRBV7-2	TRBJ1-3	.	TGTGCCAGCAGCTCTATGACAGGGGGAAACACCATATATTTT	CASSSMTGGNTIYF